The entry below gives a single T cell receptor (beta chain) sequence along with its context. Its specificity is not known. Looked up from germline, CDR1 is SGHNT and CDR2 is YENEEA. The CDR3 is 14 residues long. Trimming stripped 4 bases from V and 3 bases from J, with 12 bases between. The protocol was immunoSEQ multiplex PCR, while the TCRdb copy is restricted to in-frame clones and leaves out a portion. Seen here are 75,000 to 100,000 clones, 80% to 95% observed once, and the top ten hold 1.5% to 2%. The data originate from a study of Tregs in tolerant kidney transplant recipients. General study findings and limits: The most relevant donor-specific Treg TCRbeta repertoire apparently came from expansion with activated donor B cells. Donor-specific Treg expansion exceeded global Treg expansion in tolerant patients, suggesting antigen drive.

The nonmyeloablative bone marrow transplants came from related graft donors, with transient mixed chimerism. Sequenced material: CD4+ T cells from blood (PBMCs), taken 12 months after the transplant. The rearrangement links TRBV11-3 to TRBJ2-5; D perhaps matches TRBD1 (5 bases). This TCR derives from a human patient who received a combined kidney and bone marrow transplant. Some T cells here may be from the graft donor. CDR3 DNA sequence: TGTGCCAGCAGCTCGACAGTGGTGGAAGAGACCCAGTACTTC. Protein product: CASSSTVVEETQYF. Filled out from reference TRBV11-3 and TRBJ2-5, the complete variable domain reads EAGVVQSPRYKIIEKKQPVAFWCNPISGHNTLYWYLQNLGQGPELLIRYENEEAVDDSQLPKDRFSAERLKGVDSTLKIQPAELGDSAVYLCASSSTVVEETQYFGPGTRLLVL.